Listed below are T cell receptor beta chains from one sample, sequenced in a study of beta chain features in type 1 diabetes. The assay was immunoSEQ multiplex PCR, and TCRdb's table has in-frame clones only and misses some. The sample lists 300,000 to 400,000 clones, over 8.5% seen once, with around 0.66% in the top ten. The sample comprised central memory CD4+ T cells from blood. These receptors were obtained from a man aged 25-45 years with type 1 diabetes. Each CDR3 is given with its conserved first and last residue. The D gene is left open where the match is weak. For some rows the clone size is stated as once, few or many, or as a class when expanded; others skip it.

j_gene	len	abundance	v_gene	d_gene	CDR3nt	CDR3aa
TRBJ1-5	16	.	TRBV7-2	.	TGTGCCAGCAGCTTAGCGCTAGGGGGAAGAGGTCAGCCCCAGCATTTT	CASSLALGGRGQPQHF
TRBJ2-1	12	.	TRBV12-5	.	TGTGCTAGTGGTGCAAGTACCAATGAGCAGTTCTTC	CASGASTNEQFF
TRBJ1-1	14	few	TRBV19	.	TGTGCCAGTTCCCCGATCGGTTGGGACACTGAAGCTTTCTTT	CASSPIGWDTEAFF
TRBJ2-7	11	.	TRBV5-6	.	TGTGCCAGCAGCATACGACAGGAGCAGTACTTC	CASSIRQEQYF
TRBJ2-3	16	few	TRBV4-3	TRBD2	TGCGCCAGCAGCCAACTAGCGGGAGGGAGCACAGATACGCAGTATTTT	CASSQLAGGSTDTQYF
TRBJ2-7	12	many	TRBV28	.	TGTGCCAGCAGTTTGCAGGGGACCGAGCAGTACTTC	CASSLQGTEQYF
TRBJ1-1	13	few	TRBV5-4	.	TGTGCCAGCAGCTTGGGGGCAGACCCTGAAGCTTTCTTT	CASSLGADPEAFF
TRBJ1-5	13	.	TRBV5-1	.	TGCGCCAGCAGCTTGGGTGGGGGAGAGCCCCAGCATTTT	CASSLGGGEPQHF
TRBJ2-3	14	.	TRBV9	.	TGTGCCAGCAGCGTAGATGGCGGCACAGATACGCAGTATTTT	CASSVDGGTDTQYF
TRBJ1-2	15	few	TRBV7-8	TRBD1	TGTGCCAGCAGCTTAGAGACAGGGAGATCGTACGGCTACACCTTC	CASSLETGRSYGYTF
TRBJ2-7	15	few	TRBV14	TRBD1	TGTGCCAGCAGCCGCACCGGGACAGGGGGCCACGAGCAGTACTTC	CASSRTGTGGHEQYF
TRBJ2-1	18	.	TRBV28	.	TGTGCCAGCAGCTTGTCGGGGCCAGGCGCCGACTCCTACAATGAGCAGTTCTTC	CASSLSGPGADSYNEQFF
TRBJ2-7	16	many	TRBV7-9	.	TGTGCCAGCAGCTTAGTTCTGGGCCAGAGACCCTACGAGCAGTACTTC	CASSLVLGQRPYEQYF
TRBJ2-5	16	.	TRBV7-9	TRBD1	TGTGCCAGCAGCTTATCTAAACAAGGGGGCTCAGAGACCCAGTACTTC	CASSLSKQGGSETQYF
TRBJ2-1	18	.	TRBV6-1	TRBD2	TGTGCCATCAGTGAAGGGTCAACCGGGACTAGCGGATACAATGAGCAGTTCTTC	CAISEGSTGTSGYNEQFF
TRBJ2-3	15	.	TRBV5-1	.	TGCGCCAGCAGCTTGTCGGGGGCACTCACAGATACGCAGTATTTT	CASSLSGALTDTQYF
TRBJ2-1	15	.	TRBV5-1	.	TGCGCCAGCAGCGTCCAATTATCCGGTGACAATGAGCAGTTCTTC	CASSVQLSGDNEQFF
TRBJ2-3	12	.	TRBV6-5	TRBD2	TGTGCCAGCAGTCCTGGGGCCACGGGAGGGTATTTT	CASSPGATGGYF
TRBJ2-3	12	.	TRBV19	.	TGTGCCAGTAGGGGGTATACAGATACGCAGTATTTT	CASRGYTDTQYF
TRBJ1-5	15	.	TRBV7-9	TRBD1	TGTGCCAGCACCTCTGAAGGACAGGGCAATCAGCCCCAGCATTTT	CASTSEGQGNQPQHF
TRBJ1-2	14	few	TRBV28	TRBD1	TGTGCCAGCAACCCCGGGGACAGGGAGTATGGCTACACCTTC	CASNPGDREYGYTF
TRBJ1-5	14	.	TRBV5-8	.	TGTGCCAGCAGCTTGCGAGGGGCCAATCAGCCCCAGCATTTT	CASSLRGANQPQHF
TRBJ2-5	11	few	TRBV20-1	.	TGCAGTGCAATAGAACAAGAGACCCAGTACTTC	CSAIEQETQYF
TRBJ2-5	14	.	TRBV10-3	.	TGTGCCATCAGTGAGAGTAGCGGAGGGGAGACCCAGTACTTC	CAISESSGGETQYF
TRBJ1-6	14	few	TRBV10-3	TRBD1	TGTGCCATCAGTGACGGGACAGGGTATTCACCCCTCCACTTT	CAISDGTGYSPLHF
TRBJ1-5	14	few	TRBV7-2	TRBD1	TGTGCCAGCAGCCTGGGACAGCCCGAATCGCCCCAGCATTTT	CASSLGQPESPQHF
TRBJ2-1	11	.	TRBV6-5	.	TGTGCCAGCAGTCAACGAAATGAGCAGTTCTTC	CASSQRNEQFF
TRBJ1-2	15	few	TRBV30	.	TGTGCCTGGAGGCCCCCCGGGGGAGCTAACTATGGCTACACCTTC	CAWRPPGGANYGYTF